This TCR beta chain was captured by sequencing in a study of T cells in Graves' hyperthyroidism and ophthalmopathy. Looking at the study overall: At the time of initial diagnosis and before any treatment, peripheral blood was collected. Findings of the study overall: A 13 V-J model separated ophthalmopathy from stable hyperthyroidism.

Using RNA transcripts as the source, TCR beta CDR3 regions were amplified. First-round RT-PCR of the TCR CDR3 relied on the HTBI primer set. MiXCR was run by TCRdb on the multiplex PCR reads, yielding one entry per CDR3 protein. The sample yields 90,000 to 120,000 distinct CDR3 sequences, about 16% seen once. A patient was excluded if there was uncontrolled infection, other autoimmune disease, pregnancy or lactation. This sample holds PBMCs from roughly 10 ml fresh peripheral blood. This clonotype was found many times. No antigen is known for it. The specimen sequenced was blood. The receptor was isolated from a woman in her forties or fifties with Graves' hyperthyroidism.

This chain's CDR3 is CASSLRLAGKQETQYF. The CDR3 coding sequence is TGCGCCAGCAGCCTTAGACTAGCGGGGAAGCAAGAGACCCAGTACTTC. V is TRBV4-1 and J is TRBJ2-5, with 11 bases aligning to TRBD2. The CDR3 is 16 residues long. J gave up 2 bases and V 4 bases, and 6 bases lay outside the gene matches. The germline V gene encodes CDR1 MGHRA and CDR2 YSYEKL.